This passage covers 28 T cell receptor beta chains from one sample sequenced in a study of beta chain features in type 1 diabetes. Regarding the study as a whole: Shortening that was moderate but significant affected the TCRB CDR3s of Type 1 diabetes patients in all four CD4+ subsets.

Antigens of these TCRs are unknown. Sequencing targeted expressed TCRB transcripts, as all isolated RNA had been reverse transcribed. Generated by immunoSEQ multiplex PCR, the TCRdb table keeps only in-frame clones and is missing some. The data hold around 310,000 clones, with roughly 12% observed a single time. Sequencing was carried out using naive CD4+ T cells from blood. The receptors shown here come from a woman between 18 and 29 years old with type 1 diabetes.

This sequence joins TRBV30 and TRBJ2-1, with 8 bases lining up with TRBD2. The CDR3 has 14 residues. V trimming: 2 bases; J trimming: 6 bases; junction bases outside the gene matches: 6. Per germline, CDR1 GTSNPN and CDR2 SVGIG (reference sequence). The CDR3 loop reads CAWSFELAVNEQFF. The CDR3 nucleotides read TGTGCCTGGAGTTTCGAACTAGCGGTCAATGAGCAGTTCTTC.

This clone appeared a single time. CDR3 DNA sequence: TGCGCCAGCAGCCACACTTCTCGGGACAGTGAGACCCAGTACTTC. This codes for CASSHTSRDSETQYF. The chain carries TRBV4-1 and TRBJ2-5; 7 bases align to TRBD1. V was pared by 3 bases and J by 5 bases, with 9 bases of the junction left unmatched. The CDR3 runs to 15 residues. The germline V gene encodes CDR1 MGHRA and CDR2 YSYEKL.

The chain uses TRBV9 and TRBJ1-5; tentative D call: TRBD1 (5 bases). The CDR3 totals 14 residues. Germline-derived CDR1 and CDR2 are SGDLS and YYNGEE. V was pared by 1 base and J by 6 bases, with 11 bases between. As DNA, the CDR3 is TGTGCCAGCAGCGTACAATCCCAGGGTCAGCCCCAGCATTTT. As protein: CASSVQSQGQPQHF. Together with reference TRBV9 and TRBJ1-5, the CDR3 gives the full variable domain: DSGVTQTPKHLITATGQRVTLRCSPRSGDLSVYWYQQSLDQGLQFLIQYYNGEERAKGNILERFSAQQFPDLHSELNLSSLELGDSALYFCASSVQSQGQPQHFGDGTRLSIL.

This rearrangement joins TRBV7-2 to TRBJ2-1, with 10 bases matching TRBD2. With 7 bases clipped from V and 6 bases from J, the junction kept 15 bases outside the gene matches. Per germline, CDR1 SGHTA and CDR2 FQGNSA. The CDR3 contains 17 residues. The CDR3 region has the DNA TGTGCCAGCACCGTTGCCCGATTGAGCGGGAGGGCCAATGAGCAGTTCTTC. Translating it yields CASTVARLSGRANEQFF.

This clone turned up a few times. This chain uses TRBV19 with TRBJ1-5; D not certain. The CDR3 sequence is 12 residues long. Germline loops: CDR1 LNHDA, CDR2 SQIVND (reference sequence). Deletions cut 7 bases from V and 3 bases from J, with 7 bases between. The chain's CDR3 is CASTSFNQPQHF. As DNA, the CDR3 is TGTGCCAGTACCAGTTTCAATCAGCCCCAGCATTTT. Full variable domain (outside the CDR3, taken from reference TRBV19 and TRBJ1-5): DGGITQSPKYLFRKEGQNVTLSCEQNLNHDAMYWYRQDPGQGLRLIYYSQIVNDFQKGDIAEGYSVSREKKESFPLTVTSAQKNPTAFYLCASTSFNQPQHFGDGTRLSIL.

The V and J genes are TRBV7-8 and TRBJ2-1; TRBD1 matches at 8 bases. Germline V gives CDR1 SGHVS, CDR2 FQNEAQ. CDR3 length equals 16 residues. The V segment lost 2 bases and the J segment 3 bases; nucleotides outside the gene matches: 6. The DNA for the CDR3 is TGTGCCAGCAGCTTATATCGGGACAGGTACTACAATGAGCAGTTCTTC. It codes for CASSLYRDRYYNEQFF.

The DNA for the CDR3 is TGTGCCACCTTAGCGGGAGCCCTCTACGAGCAGTACTTC. Translated, it gives CATLAGALYEQYF. The chain joins TRBV28 to TRBJ2-7; 9 bases map to TRBD2. The junction had 7 bases not matched to a gene; V was cut back by 10 bases and J by 3 bases. CDR1 is MDHEN and CDR2 is SYDVKM in the germline V gene. This CDR3 contains 13 residues.

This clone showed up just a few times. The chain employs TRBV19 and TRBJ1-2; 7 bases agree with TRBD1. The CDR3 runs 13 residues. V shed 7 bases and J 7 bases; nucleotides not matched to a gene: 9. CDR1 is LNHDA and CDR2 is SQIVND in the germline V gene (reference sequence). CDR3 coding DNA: TGTGCCAGTACCGACAGGGCAGGTCTTGGCTACACCTTC. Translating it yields CASTDRAGLGYTF.

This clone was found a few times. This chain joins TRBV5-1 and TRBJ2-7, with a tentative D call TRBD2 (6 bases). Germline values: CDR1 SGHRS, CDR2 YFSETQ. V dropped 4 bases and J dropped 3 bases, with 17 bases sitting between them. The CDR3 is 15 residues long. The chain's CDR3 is CASSAKHGRFYEQYV. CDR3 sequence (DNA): TGCGCCAGCAGCGCTAAACACGGGAGATTCTACGAGCAGTACGTC.

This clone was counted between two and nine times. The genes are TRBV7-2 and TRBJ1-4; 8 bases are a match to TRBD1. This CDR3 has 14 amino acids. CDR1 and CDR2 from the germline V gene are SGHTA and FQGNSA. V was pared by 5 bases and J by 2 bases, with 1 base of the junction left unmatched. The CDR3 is CASSRDRTNEKLFF. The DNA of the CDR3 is TGTGCCAGCAGCAGGGACAGGACTAATGAAAAACTGTTTTTT.

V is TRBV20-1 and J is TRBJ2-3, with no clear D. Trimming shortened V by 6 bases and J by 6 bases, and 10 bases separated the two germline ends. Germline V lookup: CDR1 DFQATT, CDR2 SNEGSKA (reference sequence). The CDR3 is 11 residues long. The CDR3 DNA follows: TGCAGTGCCCCGAGACTGGATACGCAGTATTTT. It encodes CSAPRLDTQYF.

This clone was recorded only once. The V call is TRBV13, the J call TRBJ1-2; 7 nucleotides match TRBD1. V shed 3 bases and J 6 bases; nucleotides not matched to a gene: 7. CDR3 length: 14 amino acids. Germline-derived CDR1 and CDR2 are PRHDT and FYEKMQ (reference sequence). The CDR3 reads CASSFNRGVNGYTF. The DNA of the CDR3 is TGTGCCAGCAGCTTTAACAGGGGAGTAAATGGCTACACCTTC.

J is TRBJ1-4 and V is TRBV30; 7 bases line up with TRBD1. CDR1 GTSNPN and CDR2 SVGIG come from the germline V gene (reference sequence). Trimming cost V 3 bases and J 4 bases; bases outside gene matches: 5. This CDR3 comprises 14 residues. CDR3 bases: TGTGCCTGGAGAACGGGACAGTATAATGAAAAACTGTTTTTT. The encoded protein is CAWRTGQYNEKLFF.

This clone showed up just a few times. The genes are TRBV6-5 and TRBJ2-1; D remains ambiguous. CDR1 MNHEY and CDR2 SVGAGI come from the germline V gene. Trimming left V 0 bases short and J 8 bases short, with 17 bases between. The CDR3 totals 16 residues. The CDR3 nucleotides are TGTGCCAGCAGTTACTCAGCTAGTACGGCGTTCGATGAGCAGTTCTTC. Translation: CASSYSASTAFDEQFF.

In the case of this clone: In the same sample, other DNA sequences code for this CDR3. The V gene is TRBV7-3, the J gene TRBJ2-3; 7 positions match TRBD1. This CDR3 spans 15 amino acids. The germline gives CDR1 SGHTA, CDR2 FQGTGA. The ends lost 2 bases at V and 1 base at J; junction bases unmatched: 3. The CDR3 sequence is CASSLRQGGTDTQYF. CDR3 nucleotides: TGTGCCAGCAGCTTACGACAGGGAGGCACAGATACGCAGTATTTT.

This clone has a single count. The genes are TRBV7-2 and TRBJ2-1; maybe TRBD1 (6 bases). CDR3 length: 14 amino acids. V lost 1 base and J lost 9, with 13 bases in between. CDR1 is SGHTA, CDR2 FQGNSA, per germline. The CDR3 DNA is TGTGCCAGCAGCTTAGATCTAGGGGGTATTGAGCAGTTCTTC. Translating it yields CASSLDLGGIEQFF.

For the CDR3, the DNA is TGCGCCAGCAGCTGGGACAGCGACTATGGCTACACCTTC. Translating gives CASSWDSDYGYTF. This rearrangement joins TRBV10-2 to TRBJ1-2; 7 positions match TRBD1. CDR1 and CDR2 from the germline V gene are WSHSY and SAAADI. V lost 6 bases, J lost 3 bases, and 4 bases stayed unmatched. The length of the CDR3 is 13 residues.

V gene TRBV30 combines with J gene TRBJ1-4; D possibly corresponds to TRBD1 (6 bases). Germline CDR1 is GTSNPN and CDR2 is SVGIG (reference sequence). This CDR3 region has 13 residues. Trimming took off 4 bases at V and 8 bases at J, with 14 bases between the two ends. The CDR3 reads CAWKRGFKEKLFF. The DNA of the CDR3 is TGTGCCTGGAAGAGGGGGTTTAAGGAAAAACTGTTTTTT. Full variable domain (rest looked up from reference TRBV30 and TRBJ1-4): SQTIHQWPATLVQPVGSPLSLECTVEGTSNPNLYWYRQAAGRGLQLLFYSVGIGQISSEVPQNLSASRPQDRQFILSSKKLLLSDSGFYLCAWKRGFKEKLFFGSGTQLSVL.

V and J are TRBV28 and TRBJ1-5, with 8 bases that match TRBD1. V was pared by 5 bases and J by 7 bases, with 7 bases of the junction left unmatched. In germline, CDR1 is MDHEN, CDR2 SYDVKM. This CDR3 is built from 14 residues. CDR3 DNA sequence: TGTGCCAGCAGTAACAGGGGGACAGGACAGCCCCAGCATTTT. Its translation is CASSNRGTGQPQHF. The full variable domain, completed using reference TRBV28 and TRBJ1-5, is DVKVTQSSRYLVKRTGEKVFLECVQDMDHENMFWYRQDPGLGLRLIYFSYDVKMKEKGDIPEGYSVSREKKERFSLILESASTNQTSMYLCASSNRGTGQPQHFGDGTRLSIL.

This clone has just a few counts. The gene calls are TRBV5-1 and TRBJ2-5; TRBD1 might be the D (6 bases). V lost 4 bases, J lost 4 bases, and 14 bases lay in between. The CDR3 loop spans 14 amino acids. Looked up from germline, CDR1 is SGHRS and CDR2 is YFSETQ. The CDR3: CASSPTGIGETQYF. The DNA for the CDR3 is TGCGCCAGCAGCCCAACAGGGATAGGAGAGACCCAGTACTTC.

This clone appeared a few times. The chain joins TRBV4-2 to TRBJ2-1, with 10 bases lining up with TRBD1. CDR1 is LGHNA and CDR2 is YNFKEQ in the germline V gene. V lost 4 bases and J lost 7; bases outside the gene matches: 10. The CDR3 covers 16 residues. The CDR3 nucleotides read TGTGCCAGCAGCCCAGGGGGACAGGGGAGTGGTAATGAGCAGTTCTTC. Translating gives CASSPGGQGSGNEQFF.

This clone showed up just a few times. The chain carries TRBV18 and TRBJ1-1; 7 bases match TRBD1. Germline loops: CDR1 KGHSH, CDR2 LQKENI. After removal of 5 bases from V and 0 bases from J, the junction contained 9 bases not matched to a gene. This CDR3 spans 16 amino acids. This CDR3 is CASSSPPGQMNTEAFF. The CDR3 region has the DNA TGTGCCAGCTCATCCCCACCGGGACAGATGAACACTGAAGCTTTCTTT.

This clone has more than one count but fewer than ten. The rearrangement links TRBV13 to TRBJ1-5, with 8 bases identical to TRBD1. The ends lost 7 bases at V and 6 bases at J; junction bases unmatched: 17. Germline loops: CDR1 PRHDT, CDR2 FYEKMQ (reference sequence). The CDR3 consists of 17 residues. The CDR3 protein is CASTDSRTGLISQPQHF. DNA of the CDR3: TGTGCCAGCACGGACTCAAGGACAGGGTTAATAAGTCAGCCCCAGCATTTT.

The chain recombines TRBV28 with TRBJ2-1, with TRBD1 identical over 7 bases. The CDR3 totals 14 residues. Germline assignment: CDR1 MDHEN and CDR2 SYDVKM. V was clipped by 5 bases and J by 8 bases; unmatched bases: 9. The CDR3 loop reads CASSKTGVGDEQFF. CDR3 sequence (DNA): TGTGCCAGCAGTAAAACAGGGGTCGGGGATGAGCAGTTCTTC.

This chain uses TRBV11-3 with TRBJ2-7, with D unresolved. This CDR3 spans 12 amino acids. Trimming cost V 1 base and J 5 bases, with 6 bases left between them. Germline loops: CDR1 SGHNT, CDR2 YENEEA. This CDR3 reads CASSLGGNEQYV. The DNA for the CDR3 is TGTGCCAGCAGCTTAGGAGGTAACGAGCAGTACGTC.

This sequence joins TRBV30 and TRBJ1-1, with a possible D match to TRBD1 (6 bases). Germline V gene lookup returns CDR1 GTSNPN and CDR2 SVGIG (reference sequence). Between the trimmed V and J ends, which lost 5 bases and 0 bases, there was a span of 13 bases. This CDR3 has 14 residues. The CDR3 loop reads CAWGLTGMNTEAFF. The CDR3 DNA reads TGTGCCTGGGGGCTTACAGGGATGAACACTGAAGCTTTCTTT.

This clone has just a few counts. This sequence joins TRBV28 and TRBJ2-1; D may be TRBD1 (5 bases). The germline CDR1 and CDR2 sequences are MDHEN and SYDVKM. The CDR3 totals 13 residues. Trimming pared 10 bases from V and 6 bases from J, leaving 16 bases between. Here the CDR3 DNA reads TGTGCCACCGGTGACAGAGCACTCAATGAGCAGTTCTTC. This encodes CATGDRALNEQFF.

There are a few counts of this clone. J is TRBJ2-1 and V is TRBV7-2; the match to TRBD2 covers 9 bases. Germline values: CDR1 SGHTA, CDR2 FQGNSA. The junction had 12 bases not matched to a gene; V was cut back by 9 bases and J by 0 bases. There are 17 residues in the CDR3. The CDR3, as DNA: TGTGCCAGTGGGTTGCTAGCGGGACTGAGCTCCTACAATGAGCAGTTCTTC. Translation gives CASGLLAGLSSYNEQFF.